The 16 T cell receptor beta chains below were found in one sample sequenced in a study of cytomegalovirus exposure and HLA in healthy donors (dated by TCRdb to 2015 to 2018). Library preparation used the immunoSEQ multiplex PCR assay. The multiplex PCR relied on a mix of 60 forward primers for TCR Vbeta segments and 13 reverse primers for TCR Jbeta segments. TCRdb retrieved this table from immuneACCESS and kept in-frame rearrangements only. Not all clones are present; in checked studies, unresolved V genes account for under half, and no reason is known for the remainder. In this sample's table one finds nearly 200,000 clones. The ten largest account for roughly 0.74% of the sample. The source material was PBMCs. Receptors were obtained from a boy younger than 18 in good health and CMV-seronegative.

Here the CDR3 reads CASSSRTSGGQETQYF. CDR3 in DNA: TGTGCCAGCAGTAGCCGGACTAGCGGGGGCCAAGAGACCCAGTACTTC. The rearrangement links TRBV2 to TRBJ2-5; TRBD2 agrees at 13 bases. From germline, CDR1 is SNHLY and CDR2 FYNNEI. The CDR3 runs 16 residues. V lost 5 bases to trimming and J lost 1 base; unmatched junction nucleotides: 4.

The chain links TRBV18 to TRBJ2-1; possible D gene TRBD2, 6 bases. Per germline, CDR1 KGHSH and CDR2 LQKENI. The CDR3 consists of 16 residues. V was cut by 0 bases and J by 5 bases, with 14 bases left in between. CDR3 protein: CASSPPGRGFNNEQFF. The CDR3 DNA is TGTGCCAGCTCACCACCGGGGCGGGGCTTCAACAATGAGCAGTTCTTC.

The chain recombines TRBV7-9 with TRBJ2-7, with 9 bases that match TRBD1. The CDR3 is made up of 14 amino acids. CDR1 and CDR2 from the germline V gene are SEHNR and FQNEAQ (reference sequence). V gave up 3 bases and J gave up 3 bases; unmatched junction bases: 3. The CDR3: CASSFGQGSYEQYF. The CDR3 DNA follows: TGTGCCAGCAGCTTCGGACAGGGGAGCTACGAGCAGTACTTC.

The V gene is TRBV20-1, the J gene TRBJ1-1; D not certain. Trimming left V 2 bases short and J 2 bases short, with 3 bases between. Germline V CDR1 and CDR2: DFQATT, SNEGSKA (reference sequence). The CDR3 totals 11 residues. The CDR3 protein is CSARPNTEAFF. CDR3 nucleotides: TGCAGTGCTAGACCTAACACTGAAGCTTTCTTT.

The chain carries TRBV11-2 and TRBJ2-5, with D perhaps TRBD2 (6 bases). The assigned J gene may be wrong: the sequence end matches TRBJ2-7 better. CDR3 length equals 15 residues. The germline V gene has CDR1 SGHAT and CDR2 FQNNGV. The CDR3 spells CASSLEGLSNYEQYF. Here the CDR3 DNA reads TGTGCCAGCAGCTTAGAGGGACTCTCTAACTACGAGCAGTACTTC.

The V and J genes are TRBV7-9 and TRBJ2-5, with a tentative D call TRBD1 (6 bases). CDR1 and CDR2 from the germline V gene are SEHNR and FQNEAQ (reference sequence). Trimming pared 3 bases from V and 5 bases from J, leaving 16 bases between. The CDR3 runs to 15 residues. Here the CDR3 reads CASSFVTGGGETQYF. In DNA form, the CDR3 reads TGTGCCAGCAGCTTTGTGACCGGTGGGGGCGAGACCCAGTACTTC. Looking up the rest from reference TRBV7-9 and TRBJ2-5 gives the full variable domain: DTGVSQNPRHKITKRGQNVTFRCDPISEHNRLYWYRQTLGQGPEFLTYFQNEAQLEKSRLLSDRFSAERPKGSFSTLEIQRTEQGDSAMYLCASSFVTGGGETQYFGPGTRLLVL.

The chain joins TRBV7-3 to TRBJ2-2; TRBD1 aligns across 8 bases. Trimming cost V 5 bases and J 0 bases; bases outside gene matches: 2. CDR1 is SGHTA and CDR2 is FQGTGA in the germline V gene. This CDR3 has 15 residues. The CDR3, as DNA: TGTGCCAGCAGCCCAGGGGGCTCGAACACCGGGGAGCTGTTTTTT. Encoded protein: CASSPGGSNTGELFF.

This chain links TRBV30 with TRBJ2-5; D might be TRBD2 (5 bases). V lost 2 bases, J lost 11 bases, and 18 bases lay in between. CDR1 and CDR2 (germline): GTSNPN, SVGIG (reference sequence). This CDR3 is built from 13 residues. The CDR3 sequence is CAWSRPGIGEQYF. The CDR3 DNA follows: TGTGCCTGGAGTCGGCCGGGGATTGGGGAGCAGTACTTC. The variable domain in full, with the rest retrieved from reference TRBV30 and TRBJ2-5, is SQTIHQWPATLVQPVGSPLSLECTVEGTSNPNLYWYRQAAGRGLQLLFYSVGIGQISSEVPQNLSASRPQDRQFILSSKKLLLSDSGFYLCAWSRPGIGEQYFGPGTRLLVL.

This chain connects TRBV28 to TRBJ2-2, with TRBD1 matching 8 bases. The CDR3 is made up of 14 amino acids. Germline lookup yields CDR1 MDHEN and CDR2 SYDVKM. Trimming at V came to 6 bases and at J to 4 bases, leaving 4 bases not matched to a gene. The CDR3 loop is CASRQGAGTGELFF. CDR3 nucleotide sequence: TGTGCCAGCAGGCAGGGGGCGGGCACCGGGGAGCTGTTTTTT.

The V call is TRBV28, the J call TRBJ1-5; D is possibly TRBD1 (5 bases). Trimming removed 1 base from V and 3 bases from J, with 10 bases in between. The CDR3 totals 15 residues. Germline CDR1 reads MDHEN; CDR2 reads SYDVKM. The CDR3 sequence: CASSLSSGFNQPQHF. CDR3 in DNA: TGTGCCAGCAGTTTATCCTCAGGGTTCAATCAGCCCCAGCATTTT.

The chain couples TRBV9 to TRBJ2-1; 8 bases match TRBD1. V shed 1 base, J shed 9 bases, and the junction held 0 bases outside the gene matches. The CDR3 is 12 residues long. Germline loops: CDR1 SGDLS, CDR2 YYNGEE. As DNA, the CDR3 is TGTGCCAGCAGCGTACAGGGGGCTGAGCAGTTCTTC. Translating it yields CASSVQGAEQFF. Drawing the rest from reference TRBV9 and TRBJ2-1, the complete variable domain is DSGVTQTPKHLITATGQRVTLRCSPRSGDLSVYWYQQSLDQGLQFLIQYYNGEERAKGNILERFSAQQFPDLHSELNLSSLELGDSALYFCASSVQGAEQFFGPGTRLTVL.

The chain links TRBV5-1 to TRBJ2-3; D perhaps matches TRBD1 (6 bases). V lost 4 bases and J 2 bases, leaving 11 bases between the germline ends. The CDR3 loop spans 14 amino acids. Germline assignment: CDR1 SGHRS and CDR2 YFSETQ. The CDR3 DNA reads TGCGCCAGCAGCGCAACAGGGTACACAGATACGCAGTATTTT. This sequence encodes CASSATGYTDTQYF.

This sequence joins TRBV7-9 and TRBJ1-1, with 9 bases matching TRBD1. V lost 5 bases, J lost 1 base, and 5 bases stayed unmatched. CDR3 length: 15 residues. The germline gives CDR1 SEHNR, CDR2 FQNEAQ (reference sequence). CDR3: CASSDTGGPNTEAFF. The CDR3 DNA reads TGTGCCAGCAGCGATACAGGGGGCCCGAACACTGAAGCTTTCTTT.

This chain uses TRBV7-2 with TRBJ2-1, with D tentatively TRBD2 (6 bases). The CDR3 covers 15 residues. The V end was cut by 5 bases, the J end by 6 bases, with 17 bases between. Germline-derived CDR1 and CDR2 are SGHTA and FQGNSA. CDR3 protein: CASSRGASAPNEQFF. CDR3 DNA sequence: TGTGCCAGCAGCCGAGGGGCTAGCGCACCCAATGAGCAGTTCTTC.

The rearrangement uses TRBV20-1 and TRBJ2-7; 8 bases match TRBD2. The CDR3 covers 11 residues. Germline V gene lookup returns CDR1 DFQATT and CDR2 SNEGSKA (reference sequence). The V and J ends lost 6 bases and 6 bases, in that order; junction bases with no gene match: 4. CDR3 sequence: CSAGLVSEQYF. CDR3 DNA sequence: TGCAGTGCGGGACTAGTTTCCGAGCAGTACTTC.

The chain has TRBV6-4 and TRBJ1-1; 8 positions agree with TRBD1. J lost 1 base, V lost 6 bases, and 7 bases had no gene match. Germline V lookup: CDR1 MRHNA, CDR2 SNTAGT. CDR3 length: 15 amino acids. CDR3 coding DNA: TGTGCCAGCAGAGCCTCCGGGACAGGGAACACTGAAGCTTTCTTT. Its protein is CASRASGTGNTEAFF.